A single sample is the source of the 14 T cell receptor beta chains below, sequenced in a study of graft-versus-host responses after intestinal transplantation. The protocol was immunoSEQ multiplex PCR, while the TCRdb copy is restricted to in-frame clones and leaves out a portion. This sample has about 17,000 clones, with around 82% found just once. The starting material, graft tissue, was processed to release intraepithelial and lamina propria lymphocytes. The material was ileum tissue, obtained 17 days after transplant. These receptors came from a human patient who received an intestinal transplant, so some T cells may come from the graft donor.

This chain uses TRBV6-1 with TRBJ2-2; TRBD2 agrees at 8 bases. This CDR3 has 16 amino acids. With V trimmed by 2 bases and J by 2 bases, 4 bases remained unmatched. Germline values: CDR1 MNHNS, CDR2 SASEGT. CDR3 sequence: CASSERGTSNTGELFF. The CDR3 DNA sequence: TGTGCCAGCAGTGAAAGAGGGACTAGTAACACCGGGGAGCTGTTTTTT.

This chain uses TRBV20-1 with TRBJ2-3; D remains ambiguous. Germline loops: CDR1 DFQATT, CDR2 SNEGSKA (reference sequence). The CDR3 contains 10 residues. Trimming took off 6 bases at V and 7 bases at J, with 8 bases between the two ends. The CDR3 sequence is CSAFRNTQYF. The CDR3 region has the DNA TGCAGTGCCTTCCGAAATACGCAGTATTTT.

This chain links TRBV28 with TRBJ2-7; 8 bases line up with TRBD2. The V segment lost 1 base and the J segment 3 bases; nucleotides outside the gene matches: 11. The CDR3 covers 17 residues. Looked up from germline, CDR1 is MDHEN and CDR2 is SYDVKM. The CDR3 is CASSLYDTGRAGYEQYF. The CDR3 nucleotides are TGTGCCAGCAGTTTATATGATACCGGGAGGGCAGGCTACGAGCAGTACTTC.

The CDR3 is CATIPAGTGYYEQYF. The DNA of the CDR3 is TGTGCCACCATCCCCGCCGGGACAGGGTACTACGAGCAGTACTTC. This chain joins TRBV6-1 and TRBJ2-7, with 9 nucleotides matching TRBD1. V trimming: 10 bases; J trimming: 3 bases; junction bases outside the gene matches: 13. The germline gives CDR1 MNHNS, CDR2 SASEGT. This CDR3 comprises 15 residues.

This clone has only one observation. V and J are TRBV7-8 and TRBJ1-4, with TRBD1 as a possible D gene (5 bases). Trimming took 5 bases from V and 2 from J, leaving 15 bases between them. This CDR3 has 16 amino acids. The germline CDR1 and CDR2 sequences are SGHVS and FQNEAQ. The CDR3 coding sequence is TGTGCCAGCAGCCCCCCCTGGGCAGGGACTAATGAAAAACTGTTTTTT. Translating it yields CASSPPWAGTNEKLFF.

This chain uses TRBV25-1 with TRBJ1-2; D remains ambiguous. V lost 5 bases and J lost 2, with 15 bases in between. Per germline, CDR1 MGHDK and CDR2 SYGVNS. The CDR3 extends over 15 amino acids. CDR3 residues: CASSSTQQPNYGYTF. DNA for the CDR3: TGTGCCAGCAGTAGTACACAACAGCCCAACTATGGCTACACCTTC.

This clone was seen once. The gene calls are TRBV6-6 and TRBJ2-1; D ambiguous. Germline CDR1 and CDR2: MNHNY and SVGAGI (reference sequence). The V end lost 7 bases, the J end lost 9 bases, and 10 bases lay between the germline ends. The CDR3 extends over 11 amino acids. The CDR3 DNA sequence: TGTGCCAGCACCCACTCGGGTGAGCAGTTCTTC. Translation: CASTHSGEQFF.

The V call is TRBV29-1, the J call TRBJ1-2, with 7 bases lining up with TRBD1. Germline CDR1 and CDR2: SQVTM and ANQGSEA. This CDR3 region has 10 residues. Unmatched junction bases numbered 1, after V lost 4 bases and J lost 8 bases. CDR3 residues: CSVGTGGYTF. DNA for the CDR3: TGCAGCGTTGGGACAGGCGGCTACACCTTC.

This chain links TRBV6-5 with TRBJ1-5; no definite D call. Per germline, CDR1 MNHEY and CDR2 SVGAGI. CDR3 length: 13 residues. The V and J ends lost 4 bases and 0 bases respectively, with 4 bases between them. CDR3 loop: CASSSRSNQPQHF. The CDR3, as DNA: TGTGCCAGCAGTTCGCGTAGCAATCAGCCCCAGCATTTT.

This clone was recorded once. The chain has TRBV10-2 and TRBJ1-5, with 7 bases matching TRBD1. V dropped 5 bases and J dropped 6; count of bases not matched to a gene: 7. The CDR3 covers 14 residues. The V gene's germline CDR1 is WSHSY and CDR2 SAAADI. The CDR3 coding sequence is TGCGCCAGCAGTACAGGGGCGAAGGGTCAGCCCCAGCATTTT. Translation gives CASSTGAKGQPQHF.

This clone appeared once. The DNA of the CDR3 is TGTGCCAGCAGTCCCCGGACTAGCGGGAGGTTCTACGAGCAGTACTTC. This gives the protein CASSPRTSGRFYEQYF. The V gene is TRBV28, the J gene TRBJ2-7; TRBD2 matches at 14 bases. CDR3 size: 16 residues. Germline CDR1 is MDHEN and CDR2 is SYDVKM. V trimming: 5 bases; J trimming: 3 bases; junction bases outside the gene matches: 6.

The chain links TRBV7-9 to TRBJ2-7; the match to TRBD2 covers 10 bases. CDR3 length: 15 amino acids. J was trimmed by 2 bases and V by 5 bases; bases with no gene match: 6. Germline assignment: CDR1 SEHNR and CDR2 FQNEAQ (reference sequence). CDR3 residues: CASSRLAGAPYEQYF. In DNA, the CDR3 is TGTGCCAGCAGCCGGCTAGCGGGAGCTCCCTACGAGCAGTACTTC.

This clone was recorded a few times. The chain couples TRBV7-6 to TRBJ2-7, with 9 bases fitting TRBD1. This CDR3 region has 16 residues. Trimming at V came to 0 bases and at J to 1 base, leaving 4 bases not matched to a gene. Germline CDR1 is SGHVS and CDR2 is FNYEAQ. CDR3 bases: TGTGCCAGCAGCTTAGCCGGGACAGGGTTTTCCTACGAGCAGTACTTC. It is translated as CASSLAGTGFSYEQYF.

This clone was seen a handful of times. This sequence joins TRBV15 and TRBJ2-1; 8 bases agree with TRBD2. Germline assignment: CDR1 LNHNV and CDR2 YYDKDF (reference sequence). V lost 8 bases and J lost 5; bases outside the gene matches: 8. CDR3 length: 14 amino acids. The CDR3 region is CATGPGGGNNEQFF. CDR3 DNA: TGTGCCACCGGACCGGGGGGGGGCAACAATGAGCAGTTCTTC.